A selection of T cell receptor beta chains follows, all from one sample in a study of cytomegalovirus exposure and HLA in healthy donors. Assay used: immunoSEQ multiplex PCR; TCRdb lists only in-frame clones, some missing. The data hold 150,000 or so clones, with more than 75% observed a single time. The sample consisted of PBMCs. The receptors were sampled from a female donor in good health and CMV-seronegative. The CDR3 runs from the conserved cysteine through the conserved F or W. A D gene is named only where the DNA matches it firmly. Only some rows state a clone size, as once, few, many or a class for expanded clones.

v_gene: TRBV5-1; d_gene: TRBD2; abundance: .; j_gene: TRBJ2-1; CDR3nt: TGCGCCAGCAGTAGTACTAGCGGGAGCTGGAATGAGCAGTTCTTC; CDR3aa: CASSSTSGSWNEQFF
v_gene: TRBV27; d_gene: TRBD2; abundance: .; j_gene: TRBJ2-2; CDR3nt: TGTGCCAGCAGTTTGTGGGTAGCGGGGTTCACCGGGGAGCTGTTTTTT; CDR3aa: CASSLWVAGFTGELFF
v_gene: TRBV29-1; d_gene: .; abundance: .; j_gene: TRBJ2-4; CDR3nt: TGCAGCGTTGGACTCCGGGACTGGGCCGACATTCAGTACTTC; CDR3aa: CSVGLRDWADIQYF
v_gene: TRBV28; d_gene: .; abundance: .; j_gene: TRBJ2-6; CDR3nt: TGTGCCAGCAGTCCCGCCTTACAGGGCCACTCTGGGGCCAACGTCCTGACTTTC; CDR3aa: CASSPALQGHSGANVLTF
v_gene: TRBV7-7; d_gene: .; abundance: .; j_gene: TRBJ2-2; CDR3nt: TGTGCTAGCAGCCCTCAGGAGGCCGGGGAGCTGTTTTTT; CDR3aa: CASSPQEAGELFF
v_gene: TRBV19; d_gene: TRBD1; abundance: few; j_gene: TRBJ1-2; CDR3nt: TGTGCCAGTAGTCATCCGGGACAGAGTTATGGCTACACCTTC; CDR3aa: CASSHPGQSYGYTF
v_gene: TRBV19; d_gene: .; abundance: .; j_gene: TRBJ1-1; CDR3nt: TGTGCCAGTAGTATAAATCGGGAAGTCACTGAAGCTTTCTTT; CDR3aa: CASSINREVTEAFF
v_gene: TRBV30; d_gene: .; abundance: .; j_gene: TRBJ2-7; CDR3nt: TGTGCCTGGAGGGACACTTTGAGACCGTCCTACGAGCAGTACTTC; CDR3aa: CAWRDTLRPSYEQYF
v_gene: TRBV30; d_gene: .; abundance: .; j_gene: TRBJ1-5; CDR3nt: TGTGCCTGGAGTGTACGCAGCGATCAGCCCCAGCATTTT; CDR3aa: CAWSVRSDQPQHF
v_gene: TRBV19; d_gene: .; abundance: .; j_gene: TRBJ1-5; CDR3nt: TGTGCCAGTACCCCGACAGCTTATAGCAATCAGCCCCAGCATTTT; CDR3aa: CASTPTAYSNQPQHF
v_gene: TRBV28; d_gene: .; abundance: .; j_gene: TRBJ2-1; CDR3nt: TGTGCCAGCAGTTTGGATTACAGCTACAATGAGCAGTTCTTC; CDR3aa: CASSLDYSYNEQFF
v_gene: TRBV28; d_gene: .; abundance: .; j_gene: TRBJ2-6; CDR3nt: TGTGCCAGCAACCAGGACTCTGGGGCCAACGTCCTGACTTTC; CDR3aa: CASNQDSGANVLTF
v_gene: TRBV28; d_gene: TRBD2; abundance: .; j_gene: TRBJ2-7; CDR3nt: TGTGCCAGCTCTACAACTAGCGGCGCCTACGAGCAGTACTTC; CDR3aa: CASSTTSGAYEQYF
v_gene: TRBV25-1; d_gene: TRBD2; abundance: .; j_gene: TRBJ2-2; CDR3nt: TGTGCCAGCACCCGGGAGGGCCGGGACACCGGGGAGCTGTTTTTT; CDR3aa: CASTREGRDTGELFF
v_gene: TRBV29-1; d_gene: .; abundance: .; j_gene: TRBJ1-1; CDR3nt: TGCAGCGTTGGTCGACAGGCAAACACTGAAGCTTTCTTT; CDR3aa: CSVGRQANTEAFF
v_gene: TRBV10-3; d_gene: TRBD2; abundance: .; j_gene: TRBJ2-2; CDR3nt: TGTGCCATCAGTGAGGTCGGAGCGGGGGCGAACACCGGGGAGCTGTTTTTT; CDR3aa: CAISEVGAGANTGELFF
v_gene: TRBV7-9; d_gene: TRBD1; abundance: .; j_gene: TRBJ2-5; CDR3nt: TGTGCCAGCAGCGGCTCAGGGGGCCAAGAGACCCAGTACTTC; CDR3aa: CASSGSGGQETQYF